The sequence of this T cell receptor beta chain was determined in a study of control samples from healthy donors and cancer patients. Produced via immunoSEQ multiplex PCR; TCRdb's table is partial and in-frame only. The profile shows about 170,000 clones, 85% to 95% of them singletons. V lost 8 bases, J lost 2 bases, and 16 bases lay in between. The germline V gene has CDR1 SQVTM and CDR2 ANQGSEA. This CDR3 comprises 14 residues. V and J are TRBV29-1 and TRBJ1-3; possible D gene TRBD1, 5 bases. This TCR came from a woman between 18 and 29 years old in good health. The sequenced material came from blood. The CDR3 bases are TGCAGCTACTACAGAAGGGGAACTGGAAACACCATATATTTT. Translating it yields CSYYRRGTGNTIYF.